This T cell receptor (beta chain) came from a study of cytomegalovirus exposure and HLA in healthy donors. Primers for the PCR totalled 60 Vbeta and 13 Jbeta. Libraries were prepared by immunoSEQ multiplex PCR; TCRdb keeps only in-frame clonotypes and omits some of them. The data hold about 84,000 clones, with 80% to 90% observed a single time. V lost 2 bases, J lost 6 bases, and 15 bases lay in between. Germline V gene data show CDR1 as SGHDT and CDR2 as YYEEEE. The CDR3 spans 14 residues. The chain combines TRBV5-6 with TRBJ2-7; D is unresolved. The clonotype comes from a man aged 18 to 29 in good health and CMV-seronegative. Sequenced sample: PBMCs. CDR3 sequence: CASSFASYPPEQYF. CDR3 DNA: TGTGCCAGCAGCTTTGCGAGTTATCCCCCCGAGCAGTACTTC.